This T cell receptor (beta chain) was documented in a study of T cells in Graves' hyperthyroidism and ophthalmopathy. This clonotype has just a few counts. Regions amplified from RNA transcripts were the TCR beta CDR3 regions. The study used the HTBI primer set for a first-round RT-PCR of the TCR CDR3. MiXCR, run by TCRdb on the multiplex PCR reads, gives a single entry per CDR3 protein. This repertoire shows approximately 330,000 distinct CDR3 sequences, roughly a fifth found once; its top ten account for 50%. With 0 bases clipped from V and 2 bases from J, the junction kept 4 bases outside the gene matches. The CDR3 has 16 amino acids. Looked up from germline, CDR1 is MNHEY and CDR2 is SVGAGI.

This receptor was obtained from a woman aged 50 to 65 with Graves' hyperthyroidism. The V call is TRBV6-5, the J call TRBJ1-3, with 7 bases fitting TRBD1. The sequenced sample was blood. The CDR3 DNA sequence: TGTGCCAGCAGTTACTCTACAGGGGCCACTGGAAACACCATATATTTT. Translating it yields CASSYSTGATGNTIYF.